These 27 T cell receptor beta chains share one sample of origin, sequenced in a study of T cell responses to AZD1222 COVID-19 vaccine. Profiled with immunoSEQ multiplex PCR; TCRdb holds only in-frame clones, not every one. Seen here are some 100,000 clones, approximately 90% observed once, and the top ten hold about 2.5%. The source was peripheral blood, collected 28 days after the second AZD1222 dose. Source of these receptors: an adult who received the AZD1222 COVID-19 vaccine.

The chain couples TRBV7-9 to TRBJ2-1; D ambiguous. Germline loops: CDR1 SEHNR, CDR2 FQNEAQ (reference sequence). There are 16 residues in the CDR3. The germline V and J ends were trimmed by 1 base and 3 bases, with 13 bases remaining between them. CDR3 in amino acids: CASSLVPIVGYNEQFF. In nucleotides, the CDR3 is TGTGCCAGCAGCTTAGTGCCCATAGTAGGCTACAATGAGCAGTTCTTC.

This clone is medium-sized by share. V usage is TRBV6-2 or TRBV6-3 and J usage is TRBJ1-5, with a tentative D call TRBD1 (5 bases). Trimming took off 0 bases at V and 9 bases at J, with 21 bases between the two ends. The V gene's germline CDR1 is MNHEY and CDR2 SVGEGT. The CDR3 covers 17 residues. This CDR3 is CASSYSLIRQPKGPQHF. CDR3 DNA: TGTGCCAGCAGTTACTCTTTAATCAGACAGCCAAAGGGGCCCCAGCATTTT.

The chain employs TRBV24-1 and TRBJ2-3; D assignment may be TRBD1 or TRBD2 (5 bases each). The CDR3 runs 13 residues. Germline CDR1 is KGHDR and CDR2 is SFDVKD. Trimming left V 10 bases short and J 6 bases short, with 16 bases between. The CDR3: CATGPKFTDTQYF. In DNA form, the CDR3 reads TGTGCCACGGGACCGAAGTTCACGGATACGCAGTATTTT.

The chain has TRBV6-5 and TRBJ2-7; no clear D. The CDR3 covers 15 residues. CDR1 is MNHEY, CDR2 SVGAGI, per germline. Trimming removed 2 bases at V and 0 bases at J, with 11 bases between. The CDR3: CASSYNRPGSYEQYF. Written as DNA, the CDR3 is TGTGCCAGCAGTTACAATCGGCCTGGCTCCTACGAGCAGTACTTC.

This chain links TRBV4-1 with TRBJ1-3; D gene ambiguous. The CDR3 consists of 13 residues. CDR1 is MGHRA and CDR2 is YSYEKL in the germline V gene. The V gene lost 0 bases and the J gene lost 10 bases, with 10 bases spanning the gap. The DNA of the CDR3 is TGCGCCAGCAGCCAAGATATGGAAGAGACCATATATTTT. This codes for CASSQDMEETIYF.

The chain recombines TRBV15 with TRBJ2-6; no reliable D call. Germline V CDR1 and CDR2: LNHNV, YYDKDF (reference sequence). There are 16 residues in the CDR3. Trimming took off 0 bases at V and 0 bases at J, with 6 bases between the two ends. This chain's CDR3 is CATSRDLRSGANVLTF. Here the CDR3 DNA reads TGTGCCACCAGCAGAGATCTCCGCTCTGGGGCCAACGTCCTGACTTTC. Filled out from reference TRBV15 and TRBJ2-6, the complete variable domain reads DAMVIQNPRYQVTQFGKPVTLSCSQTLNHNVMYWYQQKSSQAPKLLFHYYDKDFNNEADTPDNFQSRRPNTSFCFLDIRSPGLGDTAMYLCATSRDLRSGANVLTFGAGSRLTVL.

This rearrangement joins TRBV18 to TRBJ2-3, with D possibly being TRBD2 (6 bases). Trimming cost V 0 bases and J 2 bases, with 12 bases left between them. The CDR3 extends over 16 amino acids. Per germline, CDR1 KGHSH and CDR2 LQKENI. Written as DNA, the CDR3 is TGTGCCAGCTCACCACCCGGGGGATCAGTCACAGATACGCAGTATTTT. The encoded protein is CASSPPGGSVTDTQYF. The full variable domain, with the rest looked up from reference TRBV18 and TRBJ2-3, is NAGVMQNPRHLVRRRGQEARLRCSPMKGHSHVYWYRQLPEEGLKFMVYLQKENIIDESGMPKERFSAEFPKEGPSILRIQQVVRGDSAAYFCASSPPGGSVTDTQYFGPGTRLTVL.

This clone has just one count. The CDR3: CSGGLAGRDEQFF. The CDR3 DNA is TGCAGCGGGGGACTAGCGGGACGGGATGAGCAGTTCTTC. The V call is TRBV29-1, the J call TRBJ2-1, with 13 bases aligning to TRBD2. Germline lookup yields CDR1 SQVTM and CDR2 ANQGSEA. With 7 bases clipped from V and 8 bases from J, the junction kept 5 bases outside the gene matches. This CDR3 region has 13 residues.

The chain is built from TRBV5-1 and TRBJ2-5; TRBD2 agrees at 7 bases. V trimming: 0 bases; J trimming: 0 bases; junction bases outside the gene matches: 5. Looked up from germline, CDR1 is SGHRS and CDR2 is YFSETQ. The CDR3 loop spans 16 amino acids. The CDR3 loop reads CASSLGLADHQETQYF. In DNA form, the CDR3 reads TGCGCCAGCAGCTTGGGTCTAGCGGACCACCAAGAGACCCAGTACTTC.

This clone has just a few counts. The chain recombines TRBV12-3 or TRBV12-4 with TRBJ1-1; no clear D. The V end lost 7 bases, the J end lost 4 bases, and 7 bases lay between the germline ends. CDR3 size: 11 residues. The CDR3 nucleotides read TGTGCCAGCATGGGTCGCACTGAAGCTTTCTTT. Protein sequence: CASMGRTEAFF.

J is TRBJ1-1 and V is TRBV20-1; tentatively, D is TRBD1 (5 bases). With 7 bases removed from V and 5 bases from J, the gap between germline ends came to 11 bases. The CDR3 covers 11 residues. CDR1 is DFQATT and CDR2 is SNEGSKA in the germline V gene (reference sequence). As DNA, the CDR3 is TGCAGTGGAAGGGGTCGGACTGAAGCTTTCTTT. Translating gives CSGRGRTEAFF.

This chain joins TRBV19 and TRBJ2-7, with 7 bases fitting TRBD1. The trim removed 5 bases at V and 1 base at J, leaving 14 bases unmatched. Germline V CDR1 and CDR2: LNHDA, SQIVND (reference sequence). The CDR3 consists of 17 residues. The CDR3 DNA sequence: TGTGCCAGTAGTCCTCCCTTCCGGGACAGAAGATCCTACGAGCAGTACTTC. It encodes CASSPPFRDRRSYEQYF.

In this sample, this clone turned up once. V gene TRBV6-2 or TRBV6-3 combines with J gene TRBJ2-5; TRBD1 agrees at 8 bases. Germline lookup yields CDR1 MNHEY and CDR2 SVGEGT. There are 15 residues in the CDR3. V dropped 5 bases and J dropped 6; count of bases not matched to a gene: 11. The CDR3 loop is CASSTPPHRGKTQYF. The CDR3 nucleotides are TGTGCCAGCAGTACCCCCCCACACAGGGGGAAGACCCAGTACTTC.

This clone appeared once. J is TRBJ2-7 and V is TRBV9; 7 bases line up with TRBD2. From germline, CDR1 is SGDLS and CDR2 YYNGEE. This CDR3 region has 23 residues. J was trimmed by 0 bases and V by 4 bases; bases with no gene match: 31. The DNA of the CDR3 is TGTGCCAGCAGCCCCCGCAAATTACAAGCGGGACTCCCGATCCGTACAAGCTCCTACGAGCAGTACTTC. Encoded protein: CASSPRKLQAGLPIRTSSYEQYF.

The chain employs TRBV6-5 and TRBJ1-2, with 9 bases identical to TRBD1. The CDR3 contains 15 residues. Germline V gene lookup returns CDR1 MNHEY and CDR2 SVGAGI. The J segment lost 4 bases and the V segment lost 5 bases, leaving 8 bases of the junction unmatched. The CDR3 DNA follows: TGTGCCAGCAGTCCCCAACAGGGGGCAAGCTATGGCTACACCTTC. Protein product: CASSPQQGASYGYTF.

V usage is TRBV6-4 and J usage is TRBJ2-5; 7 nucleotides agree with TRBD1. Germline CDR1 MRHNA, CDR2 SNTAGT. Trimming removed 4 bases from V and 2 bases from J; junction bases left unmatched: 10. The CDR3 loop spans 16 amino acids. The CDR3 spells CASSVRTTGIQETQYF. In DNA form, the CDR3 reads TGTGCCAGCAGTGTCCGAACGACAGGGATTCAAGAGACCCAGTACTTC.

This clone has only one observation. The chain carries TRBV7-9 and TRBJ2-7; 9 bases align to TRBD2. Germline V gene data show CDR1 as SEHNR and CDR2 as FQNEAQ (reference sequence). V lost 5 bases to trimming and J lost 6 bases; unmatched junction nucleotides: 5. The length of the CDR3 is 13 residues. The CDR3 is CASSTQTSGEQYF. The DNA for the CDR3 is TGTGCCAGCAGCACCCAGACTAGCGGCGAGCAGTACTTC.

This sequence joins TRBV4-2 and TRBJ1-5; weak D call: TRBD1 (5 bases). Germline V gene lookup returns CDR1 LGHNA and CDR2 YNFKEQ. V was pared by 0 bases and J by 3 bases, with 9 bases between. This CDR3 contains 15 residues. The chain's CDR3 is CASSQDAGNNQPQHF. CDR3 sequence (DNA): TGTGCCAGCAGCCAAGATGCAGGGAACAATCAGCCCCAGCATTTT.

The chain recombines TRBV10-1 with TRBJ1-5, with 7 positions matching TRBD1. Germline CDR1 and CDR2: WNHNN and SYGVQD (reference sequence). V gave up 7 bases and J gave up 2 bases; unmatched junction bases: 5. The CDR3 has 14 residues. The CDR3 protein is CASTFGQGNQPQHF. The CDR3 DNA is TGCGCCAGCACGTTCGGACAGGGCAATCAGCCCCAGCATTTT.

This chain connects TRBV9 to TRBJ2-1; 8 bases agree with TRBD2. V was clipped by 4 bases and J by 5 bases; unmatched bases: 8. Germline loops: CDR1 SGDLS, CDR2 YYNGEE. The CDR3 contains 15 residues. The CDR3, as DNA: TGTGCCAGCAGCCTAGGACTAGCAGATCACAATGAGCAGTTCTTC. Its protein product is CASSLGLADHNEQFF.

The chain couples TRBV2 to TRBJ1-2; possible D gene TRBD1, 5 bases. The CDR3 extends over 14 amino acids. V lost 3 bases to trimming and J lost 3 bases, with 11 bases between them. The germline CDR1 and CDR2 sequences are SNHLY and FYNNEI. CDR3 loop: CASSESRQYYGYTF. Written as DNA, the CDR3 is TGTGCCAGCAGTGAGTCGAGACAGTACTATGGCTACACCTTC.

V is TRBV19 and J is TRBJ2-1; tentative D call: TRBD2 (5 bases). Germline V lookup: CDR1 LNHDA, CDR2 SQIVND (reference sequence). CDR3 length: 15 residues. V lost 1 base to trimming and J lost 5 bases, with 12 bases between them. CDR3 nucleotides: TGTGCCAGTAGTATAGTGGCTAGCCCCAACAATGAGCAGTTCTTC. Its protein product is CASSIVASPNNEQFF.

This chain uses TRBV6-6 with TRBJ2-1; D perhaps matches TRBD2 (5 bases). The germline V gene has CDR1 MNHNY and CDR2 SVGAGI (reference sequence). Between the trimmed V and J ends, which lost 10 bases and 8 bases, there was a span of 18 bases. The length of the CDR3 is 13 residues. This chain's CDR3 is CATKGLGRDEQFF. CDR3 nucleotide sequence: TGTGCCACAAAGGGATTAGGGCGGGATGAGCAGTTCTTC.

This clone has a handful of counts. The chain is built from TRBV5-8 and TRBJ2-1; D is unresolved. Germline CDR1 and CDR2: SGHTS and YDEGEE. Trimming took 7 bases from V and 4 from J, leaving 15 bases between them. This CDR3 has 14 amino acids. CDR3 amino acids: CASDMGIDYNEQFF. The CDR3 DNA follows: TGTGCCAGCGACATGGGGATAGATTACAATGAGCAGTTCTTC.

This sequence joins TRBV6-5 and TRBJ1-2, with D possibly matching TRBD1 (6 bases). The CDR3 extends over 14 amino acids. V lost 2 bases and J 3 bases, leaving 10 bases between the germline ends. Per the germline V gene, CDR1 is MNHEY and CDR2 is SVGAGI. The CDR3 sequence: CASSYPRGDYGYTF. CDR3 coding DNA: TGTGCCAGCAGTTACCCCAGGGGCGACTATGGCTACACCTTC.

The chain links TRBV27 to TRBJ1-2; 10 bases line up with TRBD1. Germline assignment: CDR1 MNHEY and CDR2 SMNVEV (reference sequence). V shed 5 bases, J shed 8 bases, and the junction held 5 bases outside the gene matches. This CDR3 contains 13 residues. The CDR3 DNA reads TGTGCCAGCAGTCCGGGACAGGGGTACGGCTACACCTTC. Its translation: CASSPGQGYGYTF.

V and J are TRBV14 and TRBJ2-2; 9 nucleotides agree with TRBD2. There are 15 residues in the CDR3. Looked up from germline, CDR1 is SGHDN and CDR2 is FVKESK. The trim removed 4 bases at V and 3 bases at J, leaving 3 bases unmatched. In DNA, the CDR3 is TGTGCCAGCAGCCCCAGACTAGCGGACACCGGGGAGCTGTTTTTT. Its protein is CASSPRLADTGELFF.